Following are 25 T cell receptor beta chains from one sample sequenced in a study of radiotherapy plus CTLA-4 blockade in lung cancer. The table came from immunoSEQ multiplex PCR; TCRdb's copy has only in-frame clones and leaves some out. The sample carries under 65,000 clones, roughly 77% recorded once. The sample here was peripheral blood, taken from a patient treated with radiotherapy plus ipilimumab. These receptors were obtained from a human donor with non-small cell lung cancer who had a complete response to radiotherapy plus ipilimumab.

For the CDR3, the DNA is TGTGCCAGCAGCTTCGGGGGGGCGGGAGAGACCCAGTACTTC. Translating gives CASSFGGAGETQYF. This chain uses TRBV7-9 with TRBJ2-5, with 8 bases matching TRBD2. Germline CDR1 is SEHNR and CDR2 is FQNEAQ (reference sequence). V shed 3 bases and J 4 bases; nucleotides not matched to a gene: 4. The CDR3 loop spans 14 amino acids.

This chain uses TRBV4-1 with TRBJ1-5, with D maybe TRBD1 (6 bases). From germline, CDR1 is MGHRA and CDR2 YSYEKL. The CDR3 runs to 18 residues. V lost 2 bases and J lost 4, with 21 bases in between. In nucleotides, the CDR3 is TGCGCCAGCAGCCAACCAAGAGGGGGAACAGGGCGGAATCAGCCCCAGCATTTT. Translating it yields CASSQPRGGTGRNQPQHF.

A few counts support this clone. The V call is TRBV30, the J call TRBJ1-2; 7 bases agree with TRBD1. CDR1 is GTSNPN and CDR2 is SVGIG in the germline V gene (reference sequence). The CDR3 sequence is 13 residues long. V was clipped by 3 bases and J by 6 bases; unmatched bases: 7. The DNA of the CDR3 is TGTGCCTGGAGGCAGGGGGTGCTTGATGGCTACACCTTC. Encoded protein: CAWRQGVLDGYTF. Filled out from reference TRBV30 and TRBJ1-2, the complete variable domain reads SQTIHQWPATLVQPVGSPLSLECTVEGTSNPNLYWYRQAAGRGLQLLFYSVGIGQISSEVPQNLSASRPQDRQFILSSKKLLLSDSGFYLCAWRQGVLDGYTFGSGTRLTVV.

The chain couples TRBV29-1 to TRBJ2-5; 9 bases are shared with TRBD1. V lost 7 bases, J lost 5 bases, and 8 bases stayed unmatched. Looked up from germline, CDR1 is SQVTM and CDR2 is ANQGSEA. The CDR3 consists of 13 residues. CDR3 amino acids: CSARDRARETQYF. DNA of the CDR3: TGCAGCGCAAGGGACAGGGCCCGGGAGACCCAGTACTTC.

This rearrangement joins TRBV6-1 to TRBJ1-5; TRBD1 matches 7 bases. Trimming cost V 7 bases and J 6 bases; bases outside gene matches: 6. The germline V gene has CDR1 MNHNS and CDR2 SASEGT. The CDR3 runs 13 residues. The CDR3 sequence is CASTVQGTQPQHF. DNA of the CDR3: TGTGCCAGCACTGTACAGGGGACTCAGCCCCAGCATTTT.

The V call is TRBV30, the J call TRBJ2-1; 9 bases are a match to TRBD1. The CDR3 extends over 14 amino acids. The germline V gene encodes CDR1 GTSNPN and CDR2 SVGIG (reference sequence). CDR3 sequence: CVANDRGRYNEQFF. The CDR3, as DNA: TGTGTCGCCAACGACAGGGGGAGATACAATGAGCAGTTCTTC. The entire variable domain, with the rest obtained from reference TRBV30 and TRBJ2-1, is as follows: SQTIHQWPATLVQPVGSPLSLECTVEGTSNPNLYWYRQAAGRGLQLLFYSVGIGQISSEVPQNLSASRPQDRQFILSSKKLLLSDSGFYLCVANDRGRYNEQFFGPGTRLTVL.

This clone appeared a few times. This chain uses TRBV18 with TRBJ1-4; TRBD1 is a possible D gene (5 bases). This CDR3 has 15 amino acids. Trimming removed 6 bases at V and 4 bases at J, with 15 bases between. Per germline, CDR1 KGHSH and CDR2 LQKENI. CDR3 amino acids: CASSPGQEFNEKLFF. The CDR3 DNA is TGTGCCAGCTCCCCAGGGCAGGAATTTAATGAAAAACTGTTTTTT.

The chain carries TRBV4-1 and TRBJ1-1, with D uncertain. CDR1 MGHRA and CDR2 YSYEKL come from the germline V gene. V was shortened by 3 bases and J by 3 bases, with 20 bases between the two germline ends. The CDR3 contains 17 residues. CDR3 sequence reads: CASSHPARHPKYTEAFF. DNA for the CDR3: TGCGCCAGCAGCCACCCGGCCCGACATCCGAAGTACACTGAAGCTTTCTTT.

Comments on this clone: This sample includes further DNA sequences coding for the same CDR3. The gene calls are TRBV2 and TRBJ1-1, with 7 bases lining up with TRBD1. CDR3 size: 14 residues. Germline lookup yields CDR1 SNHLY and CDR2 FYNNEI. Trimming cost V 6 bases and J 1 base; bases outside gene matches: 5. This chain's CDR3 is CASSRQGGNTEAFF. CDR3 DNA: TGTGCCAGCAGCCGACAGGGAGGGAACACTGAAGCTTTCTTT.

This clone was counted between two and nine times. V gene TRBV18 combines with J gene TRBJ1-2; a possible D gene is TRBD1 (6 bases). V dropped 5 bases and J dropped 3 bases, with 13 bases sitting between them. The V gene's germline CDR1 is KGHSH and CDR2 LQKENI. CDR3 length: 14 amino acids. CDR3 DNA sequence: TGTGCCAGCTCAACTAAACAGGGAGACTATGGCTACACCTTC. It is translated as CASSTKQGDYGYTF. The whole variable domain, filled in from reference TRBV18 and TRBJ1-2, reads NAGVMQNPRHLVRRRGQEARLRCSPMKGHSHVYWYRQLPEEGLKFMVYLQKENIIDESGMPKERFSAEFPKEGPSILRIQQVVRGDSAAYFCASSTKQGDYGYTFGSGTRLTVV.

The chain links TRBV6-4 to TRBJ2-1; D possibly corresponds to TRBD1 (5 bases). Germline V lookup: CDR1 MRHNA, CDR2 SNTAGT. The germline V and J ends were trimmed by 0 bases and 5 bases, with 5 bases remaining between them. The CDR3 totals 13 residues. The CDR3, as DNA: TGTGCCAGCAGTGACTCGGACAACAATGAGCAGTTCTTC. Its protein is CASSDSDNNEQFF.

This chain's CDR3 is CASSQDSPNQPQHF. CDR3 bases: TGTGCCAGCTCCCAGGACAGTCCCAATCAGCCCCAGCATTTT. The V call is TRBV18, the J call TRBJ1-5; the D gene is possibly TRBD1 (6 bases). V lost 6 bases, J lost 3 bases, and 12 bases lay in between. Germline V gene lookup returns CDR1 KGHSH and CDR2 LQKENI. The CDR3 is 14 amino acids.

This clone has more than one count but fewer than ten. This chain uses TRBV28 with TRBJ1-1, with 9 nucleotides matching TRBD1. This CDR3 region has 18 residues. Unmatched junction bases numbered 9, after V lost 1 base and J lost 0 bases. Looked up from germline, CDR1 is MDHEN and CDR2 is SYDVKM. This chain's CDR3 is CASSLSTGGRKVNTEAFF. The CDR3 DNA sequence: TGTGCCAGCAGTTTATCTACAGGGGGCAGGAAAGTGAACACTGAAGCTTTCTTT.

This clone has only a few counts. The rearrangement joins TRBV20-1 to TRBJ1-2, with D perhaps matching TRBD1 (5 bases). The CDR3 loop spans 11 amino acids. Trimming removed 7 bases at V and 5 bases at J, with 11 bases between. The germline gives CDR1 DFQATT, CDR2 SNEGSKA (reference sequence). CDR3 in DNA: TGCAGTGACGACAGCGGGTATGGCTACACCTTC. This gives the protein CSDDSGYGYTF.

This sequence joins TRBV30 and TRBJ1-1, with a weak D call TRBD1 (6 bases). Germline-derived CDR1 and CDR2 are GTSNPN and SVGIG (reference sequence). Trimming removed 0 bases from V and 4 bases from J, with 15 bases in between. This CDR3 comprises 15 residues. The CDR3 here is CAWSVGGAGITEAFF. The CDR3 bases are TGTGCCTGGAGTGTAGGGGGGGCGGGCATCACTGAAGCTTTCTTT.

The rearrangement links TRBV27 to TRBJ2-7; maybe TRBD1 (5 bases). V was cut by 2 bases and J by 7 bases, with 18 bases left in between. Germline V lookup: CDR1 MNHEY, CDR2 SMNVEV (reference sequence). CDR3 length: 15 amino acids. Here the CDR3 DNA reads TGTGCCAGCAGTTTACAGTGGCAGGGTCTGGGGGAGCAGTACTTC. It encodes CASSLQWQGLGEQYF.

This rearrangement joins TRBV19 to TRBJ2-5; possibly TRBD1 for D (5 bases). Trimming left V 1 base short and J 1 base short, with 13 bases between. The CDR3 extends over 16 amino acids. Germline CDR1 and CDR2: LNHDA and SQIVND (reference sequence). CDR3 nucleotide sequence: TGTGCCAGTAGTATAGGGGGCGTCGGCACCCAAGAGACCCAGTACTTC. Translating gives CASSIGGVGTQETQYF.

The genes are TRBV19 and TRBJ2-1, with D perhaps matching TRBD1 (6 bases). The germline V and J ends were trimmed by 6 bases and 3 bases, with 15 bases remaining between them. CDR1 and CDR2 from the germline V gene are LNHDA and SQIVND (reference sequence). The CDR3 covers 15 residues. The CDR3 is CASSARDTFYNEQFF. For the CDR3, the DNA is TGTGCCAGTAGCGCCCGGGACACGTTCTACAATGAGCAGTTCTTC.

This clone was seen only once. This sequence joins TRBV9 and TRBJ2-1; 10 bases map to TRBD1. Germline CDR1 SGDLS, CDR2 YYNGEE. The junction had 11 bases not matched to a gene; V was cut back by 4 bases and J by 4 bases. The CDR3 consists of 17 residues. This CDR3 is CASSSTGGAGSYNEQFF. CDR3 nucleotides: TGTGCCAGCAGCTCGACAGGGGGCGCTGGGTCATACAATGAGCAGTTCTTC.

The rearrangement links TRBV6-1 to TRBJ2-3; D remains unclear. CDR1 is MNHNS, CDR2 SASEGT, per germline. The length of the CDR3 is 13 residues. Trimming stripped 2 bases from V and 4 bases from J, with 7 bases between. The CDR3 loop reads CASSEQSPDTQYF. The CDR3 DNA is TGTGCCAGCAGTGAACAGTCCCCAGATACGCAGTATTTT.

This chain uses TRBV19 with TRBJ2-6; D is ambiguous. The germline V gene has CDR1 LNHDA and CDR2 SQIVND (reference sequence). The V end lost 6 bases, the J end lost 1 base, and 7 bases lay between the germline ends. CDR3 size: 14 residues. Here the CDR3 DNA reads TGTGCCAGTAGGACTGCTTCTGGGGCCAACGTCCTGACTTTC. Protein: CASRTASGANVLTF.

In its sample, this clone was seen a few times. The chain employs TRBV4-1 and TRBJ1-2, with 7 nucleotides matching TRBD1. The CDR3 totals 15 residues. Trimming removed 5 bases from V and 0 bases from J; junction bases left unmatched: 6. CDR1 and CDR2 (germline): MGHRA, YSYEKL. The CDR3 loop reads CASSFRDSANYGYTF. As DNA, the CDR3 is TGCGCCAGCAGCTTCCGGGACAGCGCTAACTATGGCTACACCTTC.

This clone was seen a few times. J is TRBJ2-1 and V is TRBV6-1; 9 positions match TRBD1. After removal of 6 bases from V and 4 bases from J, the junction contained 4 bases not matched to a gene. Germline lookup yields CDR1 MNHNS and CDR2 SASEGT. CDR3 length: 14 residues. In DNA, the CDR3 is TGTGCCAGCAGCGGACAGGGGACATACAATGAGCAGTTCTTC. It is translated as CASSGQGTYNEQFF.

V and J are TRBV11-2 and TRBJ2-3; D is ambiguous. The germline gives CDR1 SGHAT, CDR2 FQNNGV. There are 12 residues in the CDR3. V was shortened by 2 bases and J by 6 bases, with 6 bases between the two germline ends. CDR3: CASSLYFDTQYF. The CDR3 DNA follows: TGTGCCAGCAGCTTATACTTCGATACGCAGTATTTT. The full variable domain, completed using reference TRBV11-2 and TRBJ2-3, is EAGVAQSPRYKIIEKRQSVAFWCNPISGHATLYWYQQILGQGPKLLIQFQNNGVVDDSQLPKDRFSAERLKGVDSTLKIQPAKLEDSAVYLCASSLYFDTQYFGPGTRLTVL.

This clone was recorded only once. The chain is built from TRBV7-2 and TRBJ2-7; D might be TRBD2 (6 bases). V lost 3 bases and J 0 bases, leaving 18 bases between the germline ends. Germline assignment: CDR1 SGHTA and CDR2 FQGNSA. The CDR3 runs 17 residues. The CDR3 coding sequence is TGTGCCAGCAGCTTCAACCTTGGGACTGCTAGCTCCTACGAGCAGTACTTC. Its translation is CASSFNLGTASSYEQYF. Based on the CDR3 plus reference TRBV7-2 and TRBJ2-7, the full variable domain is GAGVSQSPSNKVTEKGKDVELRCDPISGHTALYWYRQSLGQGLEFLIYFQGNSAPDKSGLPSDRFSAERTGGSVSTLTIQRTQQEDSAVYLCASSFNLGTASSYEQYFGPGTRLTVT.